These T cell receptor beta chains were read from a single sample in a study of T cells in Graves' hyperthyroidism and ophthalmopathy. MiXCR, applied by TCRdb to the multiplex PCR reads, yields one record per CDR3 protein. The data contain around 300,000 distinct CDR3 sequences, roughly 13% of them singletons. Sequenced sample: blood. The source of these receptors is a woman between 40 and 50 years old with Graves' ophthalmopathy. Both conserved end residues are part of each CDR3. A D gene is named only where the DNA matches it firmly. Clone size appears in some rows only: once, few, many, or a class for an expanded clone.

>TRBJ2-7|.|few|TRBV20-1
TGCAGTGCTAGACCTCCGGGACACTACGAGCAGTACTTC
CSARPPGHYEQYF
>TRBJ1-2|TRBD1|many|TRBV6-1
TGTGCCAGCAGACGGGACAGTCACTATGGCTACACCTTC
CASRRDSHYGYTF
>TRBJ1-5|.|few|TRBV28
TGTGCCAGCAGTTTATGGGGGGACCATAATCAGCCCCAGCATTTT
CASSLWGDHNQPQHF
>TRBJ2-1|TRBD1|few|TRBV18
TGTGCCAGCTCACACGGACAGGGCTCCTACAATGAGCAGTTCTTC
CASSHGQGSYNEQFF
>TRBJ2-3|.|.|TRBV20-1
TGCAGTGCTAGAGTCCGGAGGGCCTTAAGCACAGATACGCAGTATTTT
CSARVRRALSTDTQYF
>TRBJ1-2|.|few|TRBV20-1
TGCAGTGCTAGAGGGGAGGGTAACTATGGCTACACCTTC
CSARGEGNYGYTF
>TRBJ1-4|.|.|TRBV11-2
TGTGCCAGCAGCTTAGACTGGGGGGATGAAAAACTGTTTTTT
CASSLDWGDEKLFF
>TRBJ1-5|.|.|TRBV10-3
TGTGCCATCAGTTCTGGTTGGGGAAGGGATCAGCCCCAGCATTTT
CAISSGWGRDQPQHF
>TRBJ2-3|.|many|TRBV20-1
TGCAGTGCTAGCAGGGGGGGGTTCACAGATACGCAGTATTTT
CSASRGGFTDTQYF
>TRBJ1-6|.|.|TRBV14
TGTGCCAGCAGCCAAGGGCCGAGGAATTCACCCCTCCACTTT
CASSQGPRNSPLHF
>TRBJ2-7|.|many|TRBV6-1
TGTGCCAGCAGTGAACGACACGGAAACTACGAGCAGTACTTC
CASSERHGNYEQYF
>TRBJ1-1|TRBD1|.|TRBV19
TGTGCCAGTAGTAACGGACAGGCGACTGAAGCTTTCTTT
CASSNGQATEAFF
>TRBJ2-1|.|few|TRBV7-6
TGTGCCAGCAGCTTAGCGCTCGCTAGCGTTGGCTCCTACAATGAGCAGTTCTTC
CASSLALASVGSYNEQFF
>TRBJ2-1|.|many|TRBV27
TGTGCCAGCAGAGCCCGGGGACGAGGTGCAAAAGGCGGTGAGCAGTTCTTC
CASRARGRGAKGGEQFF
>TRBJ2-6|.|.|TRBV24-1
TGTGCCACCAGTGACCGCAGGGTCCCTGGGGCCAACGTCCTGACTTTC
CATSDRRVPGANVLTF
>TRBJ1-2|.|.|TRBV18
TGTGCCAGCTCACCGGGTTCTATAGAGCGGGGCTACACCTTC
CASSPGSIERGYTF
>TRBJ1-5|.|many|TRBV2
TGTGCCAGCAGTGACCTTAATAGCAATCAGCCCCAGCATTTT
CASSDLNSNQPQHF
>TRBJ2-7|TRBD1|.|TRBV4-1
TGCGCCAGCAGCCAAGATAGAGTCCCAGGGGGCGGCGACGAGCAGTACTTC
CASSQDRVPGGGDEQYF
>TRBJ2-5|.|few|TRBV7-9
TGTGCCAGCAGCTTAGTAGGAGGGAGAGAGACCCAGTACTTC
CASSLVGGRETQYF
>TRBJ1-4|TRBD1|.|TRBV6-2/TRBV6-3
TGTGTCAGCAGTTATGGGGCAGGGGGCGCGAGAGAAAAACTGTTTTTT
CVSSYGAGGAREKLFF
>TRBJ2-1|.|.|TRBV30
TGTGCCTATCGACCCTACAATGAGCAGTTCTTC
CAYRPYNEQFF
>TRBJ1-1|.|many|TRBV6-1
TGTGCCAGTAAGCCCCCCCAGGGACCGAACACTGAAGCTTTCTTT
CASKPPQGPNTEAFF
>TRBJ1-4|TRBD1|many|TRBV28
TGTGCCAGCAGTTTATGGTGGACAGGGGTTGACGAAAAACTGTTTTTT
CASSLWWTGVDEKLFF
>TRBJ2-3|TRBD2|few|TRBV29-1
TGCAGCGGCCACCTCCTAGCGGGGATTACAGATACGCAGTATTTT
CSGHLLAGITDTQYF
>TRBJ1-5|TRBD1|.|TRBV20-1
TGCAGTGCTAGAGAAAACAGGGGAAGCAATCAGCCCCAGCATTTT
CSARENRGSNQPQHF
>TRBJ2-3|TRBD1|few|TRBV7-9
TGTGCCAGCTTCTCGGACAGGGGGTTCGATACGCAGTATTTT
CASFSDRGFDTQYF
>TRBJ1-4|.|few|TRBV7-9
TGTGCCAGCAGCCCAAAACAGGGCCGCGGCGAACTGTTTTTT
CASSPKQGRGELFF
>TRBJ2-1|TRBD2|few|TRBV20-1
TGCAGTGCTAGAGTCCTGACTAGCACGAATTACAATGAGCAGTTCTTC
CSARVLTSTNYNEQFF
>TRBJ2-5|.|.|TRBV12-5
TGTGCTAGTGCGGGCTTGTCGTACCAAGAGACCCAGTACTTC
CASAGLSYQETQYF
>TRBJ2-1|.|many|TRBV7-8
TGTGCCAGCAGCCAACTAGGTGGTAGCGACCCATTAGTGGGTGAGCAGTTCTTC
CASSQLGGSDPLVGEQFF
>TRBJ1-5|.|.|TRBV10-3
TGTGCCATCGGGGATAGCAATCAGCCCCAGCATTTT
CAIGDSNQPQHF
>TRBJ1-5|TRBD1|many|TRBV5-5
TGTGCCAGCAGCTTGACAGGGGCCTTCAATCAGCCCCAGCATTTT
CASSLTGAFNQPQHF
>TRBJ1-1|TRBD1|.|TRBV5-5
TGTGCCAGCAGCTGGGCCGGACAGGGGGGGACTGAAGCTTTCTTT
CASSWAGQGGTEAFF
>TRBJ2-1|.|.|TRBV19
TGTGCCAGTAGTACCCTAGTAAGCTACAATGAGCAGTTCTTC
CASSTLVSYNEQFF
>TRBJ1-1|.|many|TRBV7-2
TGTGCCAGCAGCCCACTAACGGGGATAGCTGAAGCTTTCTTT
CASSPLTGIAEAFF
>TRBJ2-1|TRBD1|many|TRBV28
TGTGCCAGCCCGAACCCCATGACGGGACAGGGATCCAATGAGCAGTTCTTC
CASPNPMTGQGSNEQFF
>TRBJ2-5|.|.|TRBV20-1
TGCAGTGCTACGCAGTTGACCCAGTACTTC
CSATQLTQYF
>TRBJ2-5|.|many|TRBV5-5
TGTGCCAGCAGCTTGATGGGTACCCAACAAGAGACCCAGTACTTC
CASSLMGTQQETQYF
>TRBJ1-1|.|many|TRBV20-1
TGCAGTGCTAGGGGTCACTTTGAAGCTTTCTTT
CSARGHFEAFF
>TRBJ1-4|.|.|TRBV13
TGTGCCAGCAGCTTCAGGGAAGGGTTTGAAAAACTGTTTTTT
CASSFREGFEKLFF
>TRBJ2-5|TRBD2|few|TRBV14
TGTGCCAGCAGCCAAGAACGGGAGGGCCAGGAGACCCAGTACTTC
CASSQEREGQETQYF
>TRBJ2-3|TRBD2|few|TRBV7-2
TGTGCCAGCAGCCCCCAGCGGGGGAGTTTTACAGATACGCAGTATTTT
CASSPQRGSFTDTQYF
>TRBJ2-7|TRBD2|many|TRBV6-1
TGTGCCAGCAGCTCGGGGGAGCGGGGGTCAAAGCAGTACTTC
CASSSGERGSKQYF
>TRBJ2-5|.|few|TRBV28
TGTGCCAGCAGTGGGGCAGGCCGGTCGTATGAGACCCAGTACTTC
CASSGAGRSYETQYF
>TRBJ2-3|TRBD1|.|TRBV6-1
TGTGCCAGCAGGAAGACAGGGTGGGCAGATACGCAGTATTTT
CASRKTGWADTQYF
>TRBJ1-5|TRBD1|many|TRBV20-1
TGCAGTGCCAGGGGAAACAGGGGCGTCGGTCAGCCCCAGCATTTT
CSARGNRGVGQPQHF
>TRBJ2-1|.|many|TRBV11-2
TGTGCCAGCAGCGACGGACAGACCTACAATGAGCAGTTCTTC
CASSDGQTYNEQFF
>TRBJ1-1|.|many|TRBV20-1
TGCAGTGCCCCGGGACACCAGAACACTGAAGCTTTCTTT
CSAPGHQNTEAFF
>TRBJ2-6|.|.|TRBV19
TGTGCCAGTACCCAGCTACGGGGGCCGTGGGTCTCTGGGGCCAACGTCCTGACTTTC
CASTQLRGPWVSGANVLTF
>TRBJ1-1|.|many|TRBV12-3/TRBV12-4
TGTGCCAGCAGTTTGGTGAGCAACCAGAACACTGAAGCTTTCTTT
CASSLVSNQNTEAFF